The clone carrying this TCR beta chain was seen more than once but under ten times. This specimen comes from a study of blood T cell repertoires in COVID-19. In the original workflow: Estimates of nucleated cell counts were drawn from the amplification of reference gene primers. The data were produced by immunoSEQ multiplex PCR, yet TCRdb's version contains in-frame clones alone and is incomplete. V, J and clone size are taken as reported in that table, and D and trimming were inferred from the DNA itself. The repertoire holds under 300,000 clones, with 70% to 90% as singletons. The V segment lost 3 bases and the J segment 1 base; nucleotides outside the gene matches: 7. Germline V CDR1 and CDR2: SQVTM, ANQGSEA. The CDR3 covers 16 residues.

The specimen sequenced was PBMCs or T cells enriched from blood (not recorded which). The rearrangement links TRBV29-1 to TRBJ2-1; TRBD2 matches at 9 bases. The clonotype was recovered from a woman between 50 and 59 years old who had recovered from COVID-19. CDR3 nucleotides: TGCAGCGTTGATGGGACTAGCCTTATTTCCTACAATGAGCAGTTCTTC. It is translated as CSVDGTSLISYNEQFF.